One T cell receptor beta chain is described in this entry. The sample is drawn from a study of control samples from healthy donors and cancer patients. The V gene end was trimmed by 2 bases and the J gene end by 5 bases; junction bases not matched to a gene: 14. The CDR3 is 16 residues long. From germline, CDR1 is GTSNPN and CDR2 SVGIG (reference sequence). Using immunoSEQ multiplex PCR, the repertoire was profiled, and TCRdb retains in-frame clones only, with some absent. The sample carries under 150,000 clones, approximately 88% recorded once. The genes are TRBV30 and TRBJ2-5, with 7 nucleotides matching TRBD2. This receptor was identified in a man aged 35 to 55 in good health. The source material was blood. The chain's CDR3 is CAWSPTGLGAGETQYF. The CDR3 coding sequence is TGTGCCTGGAGTCCCACGGGGTTGGGAGCGGGGGAGACCCAGTACTTC.